Listed below are T cell receptor beta chains from one sample, sequenced in a study of shared clonotypes between healthy human individuals. Method: immunoSEQ multiplex PCR; TCRdb's copy keeps in-frame clones and lacks some. The repertoire has some 1.5 million clones, approximately 98% of them found once; the top ten carry around 0.45%. The sequenced sample consisted of naive CD4+ T cells sorted from blood. The receptor set was obtained from a man aged 25 to 40 in good health. The CDR3 runs from the conserved cysteine through the conserved F or W. Fields, in order: J gene, clone size, V gene, D gene, CDR3 DNA, CDR3 protein. D genes are given only for firm matches. The listing skips clone size in some rows; elsewhere it reads once, few, many or a size class.

J gene: TRBJ2-7; clone size: .; V gene: TRBV9; D gene: .; CDR3 DNA: TGTGCCAGCAGCGTAGAACCCGACGATGTTACCTACGAGCAGTACTTC; CDR3 protein: CASSVEPDDVTYEQYF
J gene: TRBJ1-4; clone size: once; V gene: TRBV7-9; D gene: .; CDR3 DNA: TGTGCCAGCAGCTTAAATAGGCGGGGGACACCAACTAATGAAAAACTGTTTTTT; CDR3 protein: CASSLNRRGTPTNEKLFF
J gene: TRBJ2-5; clone size: .; V gene: TRBV9; D gene: TRBD2; CDR3 DNA: TGTGCCAGCAGCGTAGGGGTAGCGGGAGCGCAAGAGACCCAGTACTTC; CDR3 protein: CASSVGVAGAQETQYF
J gene: TRBJ1-1; clone size: once; V gene: TRBV19; D gene: .; CDR3 DNA: TGTGCCAGTAGTGGCCGACAGGCATCCACTGAAGCTTTCTTT; CDR3 protein: CASSGRQASTEAFF
J gene: TRBJ1-1; clone size: .; V gene: TRBV29-1; D gene: .; CDR3 DNA: TGCAGCGCAAAGAACACTGAAGCTTTCTTT; CDR3 protein: CSAKNTEAFF
J gene: TRBJ2-7; clone size: .; V gene: TRBV5-4; D gene: .; CDR3 DNA: TGTGCCAGCAGCTTGGGCGTGGGGCCCTACGAGCAGTACTTC; CDR3 protein: CASSLGVGPYEQYF
J gene: TRBJ2-7; clone size: .; V gene: TRBV28; D gene: .; CDR3 DNA: TGTGCCAGCACTGGCGCAGGGATTCCCTACGAGCAGTACTTC; CDR3 protein: CASTGAGIPYEQYF
J gene: TRBJ1-4; clone size: .; V gene: TRBV9; D gene: .; CDR3 DNA: TGTGCCAGCAGCGTAGGCATGGAGGGTGCAACTAATGAAAAACTGTTTTTT; CDR3 protein: CASSVGMEGATNEKLFF
J gene: TRBJ2-3; clone size: .; V gene: TRBV10-1; D gene: .; CDR3 DNA: TGCGCCAGCAGTGCGACTATTGGCGGTACGCAGTATTTT; CDR3 protein: CASSATIGGTQYF
J gene: TRBJ2-1; clone size: once; V gene: TRBV6-1; D gene: TRBD2; CDR3 DNA: TGTGCCAGCAGTGAAACTAGCGGGAGGTACAATGAGCAGTTCTTC; CDR3 protein: CASSETSGRYNEQFF
J gene: TRBJ1-2; clone size: .; V gene: TRBV11-2; D gene: TRBD1; CDR3 DNA: TGTGCCAGCAGCTCACCACGGACAGGGGGATATGGCTACACCTTC; CDR3 protein: CASSSPRTGGYGYTF
J gene: TRBJ1-1; clone size: .; V gene: TRBV18; D gene: .; CDR3 DNA: TGTGCCAGCTCACCTTCTTTAGGAGGGTACACTGAAGCTTTCTTT; CDR3 protein: CASSPSLGGYTEAFF
J gene: TRBJ2-7; clone size: .; V gene: TRBV15; D gene: .; CDR3 DNA: TGTGCCACCAGCAGAGAACGAACAGGGCTCAACTACGAGCAGTACTTC; CDR3 protein: CATSRERTGLNYEQYF
J gene: TRBJ1-1; clone size: .; V gene: TRBV27; D gene: .; CDR3 DNA: TGTGCCAGCAGCCCAAGGTCCTCAGGTAGAACTGAAGCTTTCTTT; CDR3 protein: CASSPRSSGRTEAFF
J gene: TRBJ1-5; clone size: .; V gene: TRBV5-1; D gene: TRBD1; CDR3 DNA: TGCGCCAGCAGCTTGGATCCTGCGGACAGGGACTTGAGTCAGCCCCAGCATTTT; CDR3 protein: CASSLDPADRDLSQPQHF